Presented here are 30 T cell receptor beta chains from one specimen sequenced in a study of human T cells and chemical hapten exposure. In TCRdb, the RACE reads were re-called with MiXCR into one record per CDR3 protein. Found here are some 84,000 distinct CDR3 sequences, around 7.9% of them singletons; the top ten hold around 2.6%. Time point reported: pre-sensitization, week 0. Noted treatment: therapeutic diphenylcyclopropenone sensitization with weekly scalp DPC. The sequencing used whole blood, collected in connection with sensitization to the hapten diphenylcyclopropenone (DPC). The source of these receptors is a man in his forties or fifties with alopecia areata. Some clones in this sample may be carry-over from other donors' samples.

This clonotype was recorded a few times. At one end, the junction sequence differs from germline, possibly due to a read error. As DNA, the CDR3 is TGTGCCAGCAGCCAACTGGTCGGTAGCGATCAGCCCCAGCATTTT. Amino acid sequence: CASSQLVGSDQPQHF. The chain carries TRBV3-1 and TRBJ1-5; D is uncertain. CDR1 and CDR2 (germline): LGHDT, YNNKEL (reference sequence). The CDR3 is 15 residues long.

This clonotype came up a few times. V gene TRBV29-1 combines with J gene TRBJ1-1, with TRBD1 matching 7 bases. CDR1 and CDR2 (germline): SQVTM, ANQGSEA. The CDR3 has 12 residues. V lost 4 bases, J lost 6 bases, and 5 bases stayed unmatched. The CDR3 DNA reads TGCAGCGTTGGCGGGACAGCCCCTGAAGCTTTCTTT. Protein product: CSVGGTAPEAFF. Full variable domain (rest looked up from reference TRBV29-1 and TRBJ1-1): SAVISQKPSRDICQRGTSLTIQCQVDSQVTMMFWYRQQPGQSLTLIATANQGSEATYESGFVIDKFPISRPNLTFSTLTVSNMSPEDSSIYLCSVGGTAPEAFFGQGTRLTVV.

This clonotype came up a few times. The V gene is TRBV27, the J gene TRBJ2-7; maybe TRBD1 (5 bases). This CDR3 region has 14 residues. Trimming left V 11 bases short and J 1 base short, with 18 bases between. Germline CDR1 MNHEY, CDR2 SMNVEV (reference sequence). For the CDR3, the DNA is TGTGCCGGCACCACCCGACAGAAGTCCTACGAGCAGTACGTC. Its protein is CAGTTRQKSYEQYV.

This clonotype turned up a few times. This chain uses TRBV20-1 with TRBJ2-2; D ambiguous. V lost 0 bases to trimming and J lost 9 bases, with 17 bases between them. CDR1 is DFQATT, CDR2 SNEGSKA, per germline (reference sequence). The CDR3 spans 15 residues. CDR3: CSAREQSRKGRELFF. CDR3 sequence (DNA): TGCAGTGCTAGAGAACAGAGTCGCAAAGGGAGGGAGCTGTTTTTT.

In this sample, this clonotype turned up many times. The chain combines TRBV30 with TRBJ1-1; unclear D gene. The CDR3 runs to 13 residues. The germline V and J ends were trimmed by 2 bases and 5 bases, with 12 bases remaining between them. The germline CDR1 and CDR2 sequences are GTSNPN and SVGIG (reference sequence). In DNA form, the CDR3 reads TGTGCCTGGAGTTGGACGGGGAGGACTGAAGCTTTCTTT. Its translation: CAWSWTGRTEAFF.

The chain uses TRBV12-3 or TRBV12-4 and TRBJ2-3, with D perhaps matching TRBD1 (6 bases). V was pared by 3 bases and J by 7 bases, with 11 bases between. The CDR3 is made up of 13 amino acids. The CDR3 loop reads CASSFNDRYTQYF. In nucleotides, the CDR3 is TGTGCCAGCAGTTTTAATGACAGGTATACGCAGTATTTT.

This clonotype was seen a handful of times. This sequence joins TRBV14 and TRBJ2-7; 7 positions agree with TRBD2. V lost 1 base and J lost 2; bases outside the gene matches: 5. There are 15 residues in the CDR3. Germline CDR1 is SGHDN and CDR2 is FVKESK. In nucleotides, the CDR3 is TGTGCCAGCAGCCAAGTCGGTCGGGGGGCCTACGAGCAGTACGTC. This gives the protein CASSQVGRGAYEQYV.

This clonotype was detected ten times or more. V and J are TRBV20-1 and TRBJ2-7; 7 nucleotides match TRBD1. CDR3 length equals 11 residues. The junction had 3 bases not matched to a gene; V was cut back by 6 bases and J by 4 bases. Germline V gives CDR1 DFQATT, CDR2 SNEGSKA (reference sequence). This chain's CDR3 is CSALQGYEQYV. In DNA, the CDR3 is TGCAGTGCCTTACAGGGGTACGAGCAGTACGTC.

This clonotype was seen a handful of times. This chain connects TRBV18 to TRBJ2-3, with TRBD1 matching 9 bases. Germline CDR1 reads KGHSH; CDR2 reads LQKENI. J was trimmed by 6 bases and V by 3 bases; bases with no gene match: 4. The CDR3 sequence is 14 residues long. DNA of the CDR3: TGTGCCAGCTCACCGGGAACAGGGGGCGATACGCAGTATTTT. Encoded protein: CASSPGTGGDTQYF.

Ten or more counts support this clonotype. The CDR3 reads CASAGDAQGDSPLHF. The CDR3 bases are TGTGCCAGCGCTGGGGACGCTCAGGGAGATTCACCCCTCCACTTT. The rearrangement uses TRBV7-2 and TRBJ1-6; possible D gene TRBD1, 5 bases. The V and J ends lost 8 bases and 8 bases respectively, with 19 bases between them. The CDR3 extends over 15 amino acids. CDR1 is SGHTA and CDR2 is FQGNSA in the germline V gene.

In nucleotides, the CDR3 is TGTGCCAGCAGTTACTCGGTGTCAGGGGGCTTCTCCTACGAGCAGTACGTC. It translates to CASSYSVSGGFSYEQYV. The V call is TRBV6-2 or TRBV6-3, the J call TRBJ2-7, with TRBD1 matching over 8 bases. The V gene end was trimmed by 0 bases and the J gene end by 0 bases; junction bases not matched to a gene: 7. This CDR3 spans 17 amino acids. Germline-derived CDR1 and CDR2 are MNHEY and SVGEGT.

This clonotype was seen at least ten times. The V call is TRBV6-2 or TRBV6-3, the J call TRBJ1-5; a possible D gene is TRBD1 (5 bases). Germline V gene data show CDR1 as MNHEY and CDR2 as SVGEGT. CDR3 length: 15 amino acids. Trimming shortened V by 6 bases and J by 1 base, and 13 bases separated the two germline ends. The CDR3 sequence is CASSSGTGSNQPQHF. The DNA for the CDR3 is TGTGCCAGCAGCTCCGGGACGGGGAGCAATCAGCCCCAGCATTTT.

This clonotype was recorded at least ten times. The V call is TRBV29-1, the J call TRBJ1-3; D uncertain. CDR1 and CDR2 (germline): SQVTM, ANQGSEA. The CDR3 spans 14 residues. Trimming removed 1 base at V and 4 bases at J, with 11 bases between. The DNA for the CDR3 is TGCAGCGTTGAAGGGGTAGGGAGCGGAAACACCATATATTTT. Encoded protein: CSVEGVGSGNTIYF.

This clonotype was found many times. The chain has TRBV29-1 and TRBJ2-7; 8 positions match TRBD2. Losses at the gene ends were 3 bases for V and 8 bases for J; bases not matched to a gene: 12. Germline V lookup: CDR1 SQVTM, CDR2 ANQGSEA. This CDR3 comprises 14 residues. The CDR3: CSVDLAGGLGKQYV. The CDR3 coding sequence is TGCAGCGTTGATTTGGCGGGAGGTCTCGGGAAGCAGTACGTC.

The table lists this clonotype with many counts. This chain uses TRBV5-1 with TRBJ1-1; D ambiguous. V lost 3 bases and J 5 bases, leaving 14 bases between the germline ends. The CDR3 consists of 14 residues. Germline lookup yields CDR1 SGHRS and CDR2 YFSETQ. Here the CDR3 reads CASSSLDLGTEAFF. The CDR3 DNA is TGCGCCAGCAGCTCGTTGGACTTAGGAACTGAAGCTTTCTTT.

The genes are TRBV6-2 or TRBV6-3 and TRBJ1-2; 7 bases are a match to TRBD1. The CDR3 is 13 amino acids. With 6 bases clipped from V and 4 bases from J, the junction kept 5 bases outside the gene matches. Germline-derived CDR1 and CDR2 are MNHEY and SVGEGT. The CDR3 DNA reads as TGTGCCAGCAGCGGGACAGAGAGCTATGGCTACACCTTC. Its protein is CASSGTESYGYTF.

This clonotype was seen repeatedly, ten times or more. The J gene is TRBJ1-1, the V gene TRBV11-2; the D is unclear. Germline-derived CDR1 and CDR2 are SGHAT and FQNNGV. The CDR3 is made up of 15 amino acids. V was shortened by 3 bases and J by 1 base, with 12 bases between the two germline ends. Here the CDR3 DNA reads TGTGCCAGCAGCTTGAAGCACGGGGAGAACACTGAAGCTTTCTTT. Protein: CASSLKHGENTEAFF.

In regard to this clonotype: The junction does not match germline at one end; this may be a read error. This chain links TRBV20-1 with TRBJ2-1; 7 bases match TRBD2. CDR3 length: 12 amino acids. Germline V gene lookup returns CDR1 DFQATT and CDR2 SNEGSKA (reference sequence). CDR3 bases: TGCAGTGCTAGAGAAGAAAGACTAGCTTGGATCTTC. Its protein is CSAREERLAWIF.

The sample holds many counts of this clonotype. The chain employs TRBV6-6 and TRBJ1-2; D perhaps matches TRBD1 (6 bases). Germline loops: CDR1 MNHNY, CDR2 SVGAGI (reference sequence). The V end was cut by 6 bases, the J end by 2 bases, with 7 bases between. The CDR3 is 12 residues long. The CDR3 sequence is CASRDRNYGYTF. The CDR3 bases are TGTGCCAGCAGGGACAGAAACTATGGCTACACCTTC.

This clonotype occurred many times. This chain joins TRBV29-1 and TRBJ1-2, with a tentative D call TRBD1 (6 bases). The CDR3 sequence is 15 residues long. V was clipped by 0 bases and J by 6 bases, with 17 bases between them. Germline-derived CDR1 and CDR2 are SQVTM and ANQGSEA. The CDR3 is CSVEDALKGVNGYTF. The CDR3 region has the DNA TGCAGCGTTGAAGACGCGTTGAAGGGGGTTAATGGCTACACCTTC.

This clonotype has at least ten counts. The chain has TRBV18 and TRBJ1-6; D might be TRBD1 (5 bases). CDR1 KGHSH and CDR2 LQKENI come from the germline V gene. V was cut by 3 bases and J by 10 bases, with 16 bases left in between. The CDR3 loop spans 15 amino acids. The CDR3, as DNA: TGTGCCAGCTCACCCAAAGACAGTCGAGGGTCACCCCTCCACTTT. This gives the protein CASSPKDSRGSPLHF. The full variable domain, rest sourced from reference TRBV18 and TRBJ1-6, is NAGVMQNPRHLVRRRGQEARLRCSPMKGHSHVYWYRQLPEEGLKFMVYLQKENIIDESGMPKERFSAEFPKEGPSILRIQQVVRGDSAAYFCASSPKDSRGSPLHFGNGTRLTVT.

This clonotype was observed a few times. DNA of the CDR3: TGTGCCAGCAGCCCCCGCCCCGGGAACACAGATACGCAGTATTTT. Translating gives CASSPRPGNTDTQYF. The V and J genes are TRBV12-3 or TRBV12-4 and TRBJ2-3; D is perhaps TRBD2 (5 bases). Trimming took 6 bases from V and 2 from J, leaving 15 bases between them. The CDR3 is made up of 15 amino acids.

The table lists this clonotype with a few counts. The chain joins TRBV5-4 to TRBJ1-4; D uncertain. The CDR3 runs to 15 residues. Looked up from germline, CDR1 is SGHNT and CDR2 is YYREEE (reference sequence). Trimming pared 4 bases from V and 11 bases from J, leaving 21 bases between. The CDR3 reads CASSAIGANGGKLFF. The CDR3 region has the DNA TGTGCCAGCAGCGCGATCGGAGCGAATGGTGGGAAACTGTTTTTT.

In its sample, this clonotype was seen many times. The V and J genes are TRBV10-3 and TRBJ2-3; D is undetermined. CDR1 and CDR2 from the germline V gene are ENHRY and SYGVKD. The germline V and J ends were trimmed by 6 bases and 1 base, with 11 bases remaining between them. This CDR3 region has 14 residues. The CDR3 region is CAISPGLGTDTQYF. In nucleotides, the CDR3 is TGTGCCATCAGCCCCGGCCTCGGCACAGATACGCAGTATTTT.

Ten or more counts support this clonotype. This chain connects TRBV6-5 to TRBJ1-2; D possibly corresponds to TRBD1 (6 bases). Trimming took 6 bases from V and 0 from J, leaving 11 bases between them. Germline CDR1 MNHEY, CDR2 SVGAGI. There are 14 residues in the CDR3. CDR3 DNA sequence: TGTGCCAGCAGCCAGGGGAAGGCTAACTATGGCTACACCTTC. Translating it yields CASSQGKANYGYTF.

This clonotype was detected many times. The chain carries TRBV12-5 and TRBJ1-2, with TRBD1 matching over 7 bases. Germline assignment: CDR1 LGHNT and CDR2 FRNRAP. Unmatched junction bases numbered 9, after V lost 9 bases and J lost 2 bases. The CDR3 runs 14 residues. The CDR3 DNA reads TGTGCTAGACAAGAAACGGGACAGAACTATGGCTACACCTTC. Translated, it gives CARQETGQNYGYTF. The whole variable domain, remainder taken from reference TRBV12-5 and TRBJ1-2, is DARVTQTPRHKVTEMGQEVTMRCQPILGHNTVFWYRQTMMQGLELLAYFRNRAPLDDSGMPKDRFSAEMPDATLATLKIQPSEPRDSAVYFCARQETGQNYGYTFGSGTRLTVV.

This clonotype occurred a few times. V gene TRBV13 combines with J gene TRBJ2-5; D uncertain. This CDR3 contains 15 residues. V lost 3 bases and J 3 bases, leaving 14 bases between the germline ends. Germline V CDR1 and CDR2: PRHDT, FYEKMQ (reference sequence). The CDR3 nucleotides read TGTGCCAGCAGCTTTAGCCCCCCCGGAGAAGAGACCCAGTACTTC. It specifies CASSFSPPGEETQYF.

This clonotype has more than one count but fewer than ten. The chain carries TRBV29-1 and TRBJ2-5; tentatively, D is TRBD2 (6 bases). V was cut by 3 bases and J by 5 bases, with 13 bases left in between. The CDR3 length is 13 residues. Per germline, CDR1 SQVTM and CDR2 ANQGSEA. The CDR3 DNA reads TGCAGCGTTGACTTTGGGGCGGGGGAGACCCAGTACTTC. Translated, it gives CSVDFGAGETQYF.

This clonotype came up a few times. The chain uses TRBV7-2 and TRBJ2-3; 9 positions agree with TRBD2. The CDR3 sequence is 17 residues long. The junction had 12 bases not matched to a gene; V was cut back by 5 bases and J by 3 bases. Looked up from germline, CDR1 is SGHTA and CDR2 is FQGNSA. CDR3 sequence (DNA): TGTGCCAGCAGCCCAGAGTCGGCTAGCGGGGTGACAGATACGCAGTATTTT. Its protein is CASSPESASGVTDTQYF.

Only a few counts were recorded for this clonotype. The rearrangement uses TRBV7-2 and TRBJ1-4, with a possible D match to TRBD1 (5 bases). Germline lookup yields CDR1 SGHTA and CDR2 FQGNSA. V shed 0 bases and J shed 7 bases, with 6 bases lying between them. CDR3 size: 13 residues. This CDR3 is CASSLAGVEKLFF. The CDR3 DNA reads as TGTGCCAGCAGCTTAGCAGGGGTTGAAAAACTGTTTTTT.